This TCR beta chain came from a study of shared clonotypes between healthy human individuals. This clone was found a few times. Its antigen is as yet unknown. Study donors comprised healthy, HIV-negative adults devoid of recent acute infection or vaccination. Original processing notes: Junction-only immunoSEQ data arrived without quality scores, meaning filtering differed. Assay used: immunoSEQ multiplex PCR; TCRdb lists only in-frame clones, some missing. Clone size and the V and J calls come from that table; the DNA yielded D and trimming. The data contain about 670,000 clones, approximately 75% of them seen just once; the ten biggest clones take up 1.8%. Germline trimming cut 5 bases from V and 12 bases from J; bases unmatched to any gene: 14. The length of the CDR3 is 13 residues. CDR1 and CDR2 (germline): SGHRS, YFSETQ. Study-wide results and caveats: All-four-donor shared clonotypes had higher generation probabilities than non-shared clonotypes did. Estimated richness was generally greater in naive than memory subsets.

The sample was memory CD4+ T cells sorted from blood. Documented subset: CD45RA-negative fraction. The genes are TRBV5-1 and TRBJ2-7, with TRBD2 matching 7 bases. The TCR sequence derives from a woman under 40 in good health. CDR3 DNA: TGCGCCAGCAGTCTGCCCGTGCGGGAGCAGCTGTACTTC. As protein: CASSLPVREQLYF.